This section outlines one TCR beta chain sequence together with its context. This specimen comes from a study of control samples from healthy donors and cancer patients. Germline V gene sequence: CDR1 SGDLS, CDR2 YYNGEE. V gave up 1 base and J gave up 1 base; unmatched junction bases: 6. The CDR3 has 16 amino acids. Sequencing was performed with immunoSEQ multiplex PCR; in TCRdb, only in-frame clones are kept and a portion is missing. The sample lists fewer than 120,000 clones, over 75% seen once, with around 3.5% in the top ten. This TCR was recovered from an older woman with lung cancer. This chain links TRBV9 with TRBJ2-3, with 7 positions matching TRBD1. Source material: PBMCs. CDR3 DNA sequence: TGTGCCAGCAGCGTAATCCCCACAGGGGGCACAGATACGCAGTATTTT. Its protein product is CASSVIPTGGTDTQYF.